This T cell receptor beta chain was found in a study of radiotherapy plus CTLA-4 blockade in lung cancer. Study at large: For around 18% of patients, objective responses occurred, and approximately 31% had disease control. General study findings and limits: Following radiotherapy plus ipilimumab, tumor-derived TCR clones expanded in the blood.

A remark on this clone: Its antigen is unidentified.

Germline lookup yields CDR1 MDHEN and CDR2 SYDVKM. Germline trimming cut 8 bases from V and 1 base from J; bases unmatched to any gene: 5. The CDR3 consists of 14 residues. Repertoires were generated with immunoSEQ multiplex PCR, while TCRdb's copy carries only in-frame clones and drops some. The table lists about 78,000 clones, around 87% of them singletons, with 0.87% in the top ten. The source of this sequence is a human donor with non-small cell lung cancer who had stable disease on radiotherapy plus ipilimumab. The sequencing used peripheral blood, collected from a patient treated with radiotherapy plus ipilimumab. The rearrangement uses TRBV28 and TRBJ2-7; 10 positions agree with TRBD1. CDR3 nucleotides: TGTGCCAGCGGGATGGGACAGGGGTCCTACGAGCAGTACTTC. Protein product: CASGMGQGSYEQYF.